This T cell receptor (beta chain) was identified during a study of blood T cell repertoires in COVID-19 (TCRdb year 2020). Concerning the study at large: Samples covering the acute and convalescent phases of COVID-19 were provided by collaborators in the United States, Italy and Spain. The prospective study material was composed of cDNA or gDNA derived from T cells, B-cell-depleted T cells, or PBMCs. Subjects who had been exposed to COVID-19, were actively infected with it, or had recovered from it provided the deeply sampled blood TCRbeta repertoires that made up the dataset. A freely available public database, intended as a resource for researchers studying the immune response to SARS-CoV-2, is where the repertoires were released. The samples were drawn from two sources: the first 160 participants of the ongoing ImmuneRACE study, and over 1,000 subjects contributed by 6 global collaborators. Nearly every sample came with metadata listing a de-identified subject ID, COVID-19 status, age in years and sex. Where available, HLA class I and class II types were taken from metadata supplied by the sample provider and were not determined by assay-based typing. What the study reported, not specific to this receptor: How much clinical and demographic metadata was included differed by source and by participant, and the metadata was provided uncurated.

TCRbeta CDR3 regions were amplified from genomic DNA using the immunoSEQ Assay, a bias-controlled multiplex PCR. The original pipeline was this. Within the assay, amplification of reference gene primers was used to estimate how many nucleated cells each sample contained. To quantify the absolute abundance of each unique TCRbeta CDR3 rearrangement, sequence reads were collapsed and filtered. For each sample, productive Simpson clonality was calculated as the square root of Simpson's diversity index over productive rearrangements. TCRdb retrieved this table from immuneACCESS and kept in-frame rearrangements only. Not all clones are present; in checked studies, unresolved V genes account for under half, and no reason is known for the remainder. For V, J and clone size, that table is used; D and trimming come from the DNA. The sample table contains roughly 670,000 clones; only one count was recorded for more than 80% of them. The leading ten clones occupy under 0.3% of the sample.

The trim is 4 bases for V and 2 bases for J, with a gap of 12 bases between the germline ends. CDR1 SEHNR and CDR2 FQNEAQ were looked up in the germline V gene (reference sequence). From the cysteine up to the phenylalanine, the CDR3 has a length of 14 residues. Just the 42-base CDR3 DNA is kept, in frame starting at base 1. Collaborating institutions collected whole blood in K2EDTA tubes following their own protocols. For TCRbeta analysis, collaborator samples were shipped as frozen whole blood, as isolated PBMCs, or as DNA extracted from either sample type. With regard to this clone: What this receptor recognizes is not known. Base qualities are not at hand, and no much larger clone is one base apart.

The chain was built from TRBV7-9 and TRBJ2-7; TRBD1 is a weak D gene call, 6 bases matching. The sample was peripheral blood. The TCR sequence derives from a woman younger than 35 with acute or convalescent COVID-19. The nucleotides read TGTGCCAGCAGCTCCCGGGACATAACCTACGAGCAGTACTTC. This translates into CASSSRDITYEQYF. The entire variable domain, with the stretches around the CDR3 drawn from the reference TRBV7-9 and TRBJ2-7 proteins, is DTGVSQNPRHKITKRGQNVTFRCDPISEHNRLYWYRQTLGQGPEFLTYFQNEAQLEKSRLLSDRFSAERPKGSFSTLEIQRTEQGDSAMYLCASSSRDITYEQYFGPGTRLTVT.